This T cell receptor beta chain was sequenced for a study of CD8+ T cells in alopecia areata. Looking at the study overall: Patients remained on tofacitinib for 6 to 18 months and then went 6 months without it.

The germline gives CDR1 SGHKS, CDR2 YYEKEE (reference sequence). The CDR3 loop spans 16 amino acids. The V and J ends lost 5 bases and 2 bases respectively, with 17 bases between them. Treatment described: oral pan-JAK inhibitor, 5-10 mg twice daily. From alopecia areata patients, lesional scalp punch biopsies and peripheral blood were collected. RNA was extracted and reverse transcribed into cDNA as the sequencing template. Here immunoSEQ multiplex PCR was the method, and the copy in TCRdb shows in-frame clones only, minus some. The table lists some 4,800 clones, 80% to 95% of them singletons. This clonotype was obtained from a human donor with alopecia areata. The source was skin, collected at week 4, from a patient treated with tofacitinib. The chain employs TRBV5-5 and TRBJ2-1; TRBD1 is a possible D gene (5 bases). CDR3 region: CASSQGVRWTYNEQFF. Written as DNA, the CDR3 is TGTGCCAGCAGTCAGGGTGTGCGCTGGACCTACAATGAGCAGTTCTTC.